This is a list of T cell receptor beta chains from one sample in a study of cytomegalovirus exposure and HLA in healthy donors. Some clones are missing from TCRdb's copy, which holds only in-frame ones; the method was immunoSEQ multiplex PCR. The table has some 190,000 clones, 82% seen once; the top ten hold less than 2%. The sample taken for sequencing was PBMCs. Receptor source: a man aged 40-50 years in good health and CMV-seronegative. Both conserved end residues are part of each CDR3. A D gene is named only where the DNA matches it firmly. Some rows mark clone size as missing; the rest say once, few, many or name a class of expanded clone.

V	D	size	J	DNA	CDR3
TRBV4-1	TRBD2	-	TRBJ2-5	TGCGCCAGCAGCCTCAGCGGGGGTTTTGGTGAGACCCAGTACTTC	CASSLSGGFGETQYF
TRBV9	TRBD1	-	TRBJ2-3	TGTGCCAGCAGCGTAGAGGGGGCCCGCACAGATACGCAGTATTTT	CASSVEGARTDTQYF
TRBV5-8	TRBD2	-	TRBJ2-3	TGTGCCAGCAGCTTAGGTCGCGGGGGGGTCCGCACAGATACGCAGTATTTT	CASSLGRGGVRTDTQYF
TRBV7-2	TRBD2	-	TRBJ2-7	TGTGCCAGCAGCCCAACCACGAGCGGGGGGGCCTACGAGCAGTACTTC	CASSPTTSGGAYEQYF
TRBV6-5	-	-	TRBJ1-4	TGTGCCAGCAGTTCGCCAGGGCCTACGGAAAAACTGTTTTTT	CASSSPGPTEKLFF
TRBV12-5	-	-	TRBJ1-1	TGTGCTAGTGGTTCTGAGATGAACACTGAAGCTTTCTTT	CASGSEMNTEAFF
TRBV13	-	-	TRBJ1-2	TGTGCCAGCAGCCACAGGCTCGACTATGGCTACACCTTC	CASSHRLDYGYTF
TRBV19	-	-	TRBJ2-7	TGTGCCTCGAGCCGGGGGTGGTACTACGAGCAGTACTTC	CASSRGWYYEQYF
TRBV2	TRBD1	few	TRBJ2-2	TGTGCCAGCAGAGGGACAGGGGACCCCGGGGAGCTGTTTTTT	CASRGTGDPGELFF
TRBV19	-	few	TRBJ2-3	TGTGCCAGTACCAAAAGCGGGCCGGTGCGGGATAGGACAGATACGCAGTATTTT	CASTKSGPVRDRTDTQYF
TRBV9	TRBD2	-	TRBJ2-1	TGTGCCAGCAGCCCACGGAAAGCGGGGGGGCCCTACAATGAGCAGTTCTTC	CASSPRKAGGPYNEQFF
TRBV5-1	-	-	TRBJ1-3	TGCGCCAGCAGCTTGGAGGGACAAGTAACCCTCTCTGGAAACACCATATATTTT	CASSLEGQVTLSGNTIYF
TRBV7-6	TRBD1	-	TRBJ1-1	TGTGCCAGCAGCTTTTACAGGGGGACTGAAGCTTTCTTT	CASSFYRGTEAFF
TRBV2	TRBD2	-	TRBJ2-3	TGTGCCAGCAGTTCGAGGCGGGGGGTTCTCACAGATACGCAGTATTTT	CASSSRRGVLTDTQYF
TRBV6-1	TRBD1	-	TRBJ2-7	TGTGCCAGCAGTGAAAGGAGGGCAGGGGGCCCCTACGAGCAGTACTTC	CASSERRAGGPYEQYF
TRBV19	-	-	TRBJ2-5	TGTGCCAGTAGTATTATGGTCGGTTGGGAGACCCAGTACTTC	CASSIMVGWETQYF
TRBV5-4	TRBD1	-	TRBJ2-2	TGTGCCAGCACCCGGGAAGGACAGGGGGCCGGGGAGCTGTTTTTT	CASTREGQGAGELFF
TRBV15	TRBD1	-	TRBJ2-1	TGTGCCACCACCTGGGACAGGGGGCGAGGAGAGCAGTTCTTC	CATTWDRGRGEQFF
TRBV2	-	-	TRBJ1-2	TGTGCCAGCAGCTGGAGCCTCAACTATGGCTACACCTTC	CASSWSLNYGYTF
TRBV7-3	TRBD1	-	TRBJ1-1	TGTGCCAACAGCTTACTCCCCACAGGGGGAAGCACTGAAGCTTTCTTT	CANSLLPTGGSTEAFF
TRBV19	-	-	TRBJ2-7	TGTGCCAGTAGTAAACCCTCGGGACTTCCTATTGTGGAGCAGTACTTC	CASSKPSGLPIVEQYF
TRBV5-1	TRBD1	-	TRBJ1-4	TGCGCCAGCAGCCTAGGGACAGGGGTAGAAAAACTGTTTTTT	CASSLGTGVEKLFF